Sequencing of this TCR beta chain was carried out in a study of early T cells in non-severe SARS-CoV-2 infection. Study findings and constraints: Using VDJdb, the matching emphasized anti-spike CD8 responses while missing private and CD4 specificities.

CDR1 and CDR2 (germline): SGHVS, FNYEAQ. This CDR3 is built from 14 residues. Between the trimmed V and J ends, which lost 4 bases and 6 bases, there was a span of 15 bases. Attachment of unique molecular identifiers was made to individual cDNA molecules. TCRdb re-called the 5' RACE reads with MiXCR, one entry per CDR3 protein. The sample records 60,000 to 75,000 distinct CDR3 sequences, 3.5% to 6% being singletons. This clonotype showed up many times. Its antigen is unknown. Sequenced material: whole blood, taken at baseline. The clonotype was recovered from an adult who was a healthcare worker with PCR-confirmed SARS-CoV-2 infection or an uninfected control (not recorded which). The donor label of this sample is uncertain. The rearrangement joins TRBV7-6 to TRBJ1-2; weak D call: TRBD1 (5 bases). CDR3 DNA sequence: TGTGCCAGCAGCTCCGCTGGGGGTGTAGATGGCTACACCTTC. It specifies CASSSAGGVDGYTF. Drawing the rest from reference TRBV7-6 and TRBJ1-2, the complete variable domain is GAGVSQSPRYKVTKRGQDVALRCDPISGHVSLYWYRQALGQGPEFLTYFNYEAQQDKSGLPNDRFSAERPEGSISTLTIQRTEQRDSAMYRCASSSAGGVDGYTFGSGTRLTVV.